This entry lists 29 T cell receptor beta chains sequenced from one sample in a study of early T cells in non-severe SARS-CoV-2 infection. MiXCR was run by TCRdb on the 5' RACE reads, yielding one entry per CDR3 protein. The profile shows fewer than 40,000 distinct CDR3 sequences, 6% to 7.5% of them singletons. The sequenced sample was whole blood, obtained at baseline. These receptors originate from an adult who was a healthcare worker with PCR-confirmed SARS-CoV-2 infection or an uninfected control (not recorded which).

This clonotype was observed at least ten times. The chain couples TRBV4-3 to TRBJ1-3, with D unclear. This CDR3 spans 17 amino acids. Trimming removed 0 bases at V and 3 bases at J, with 15 bases between. Germline V lookup: CDR1 LGHNA, CDR2 YSLEER. CDR3 bases: TGCGCCAGCAGCCAAGATAACCGGGTATCGGGTGGAAACACCATATATTTT. Protein product: CASSQDNRVSGGNTIYF.

This chain joins TRBV20-1 and TRBJ2-3, with unresolved D. Trimming cost V 4 bases and J 0 bases, with 14 bases left between them. The V gene's germline CDR1 is DFQATT and CDR2 SNEGSKA (reference sequence). This CDR3 comprises 15 residues. The CDR3 coding sequence is TGCAGTGCTAAGGTCGGCTGGCCTAGCACAGATACGCAGTATTTT. Its protein product is CSAKVGWPSTDTQYF.

This clonotype was detected many times. This rearrangement joins TRBV7-9 to TRBJ2-1, with D perhaps TRBD2 (5 bases). V lost 1 base and J 12 bases, leaving 10 bases between the germline ends. The CDR3 spans 12 residues. The V gene's germline CDR1 is SEHNR and CDR2 FQNEAQ (reference sequence). This CDR3 reads CASSLEGEPQFF. The CDR3 nucleotides read TGTGCCAGCAGCTTAGAGGGAGAACCGCAGTTCTTC.

This clonotype showed up just a few times. The chain employs TRBV6-1 and TRBJ1-1; no clear D. The CDR3 runs 14 residues. Trimming shortened V by 6 bases and J by 1 base, and 12 bases separated the two germline ends. CDR1 is MNHNS and CDR2 is SASEGT in the germline V gene. This CDR3 reads CASRSGGTNTEAFF. CDR3 sequence (DNA): TGTGCCAGCAGGTCGGGAGGTACGAACACTGAAGCTTTCTTT.

This chain connects TRBV24-1 to TRBJ2-1; 11 bases agree with TRBD1. The junction had 6 bases not matched to a gene; V was cut back by 4 bases and J by 5 bases. Germline V CDR1 and CDR2: KGHDR, SFDVKD. The CDR3 is 16 residues long. The CDR3 loop is CATSDRTGGGNNEQFF. The CDR3, as DNA: TGTGCCACCAGTGACCGGACAGGGGGCGGGAACAATGAGCAGTTCTTC.

The chain couples TRBV27 to TRBJ2-1, with 16 bases that match TRBD2. Germline V CDR1 and CDR2: MNHEY, SMNVEV (reference sequence). The CDR3 sequence is 16 residues long. The ends lost 6 bases at V and 9 bases at J; junction bases unmatched: 8. CDR3 sequence (DNA): TGTGCCAGCAGCACCATGGGACTAGCGGGAGGGGGTGAGCAGTTCTTC. Translating gives CASSTMGLAGGGEQFF.

This clonotype was detected many times. The genes are TRBV14 and TRBJ2-1; a weak D match, TRBD2 (5 bases). Trimming pared 8 bases from V and 9 bases from J, leaving 17 bases between. The CDR3 has 13 amino acids. Germline assignment: CDR1 SGHDN and CDR2 FVKESK. Here the CDR3 DNA reads TGTGCCAGCTCCCCGCTGGGGAGTGGTGAGCAGTTCTTC. Protein: CASSPLGSGEQFF.

Only a few counts were recorded for this clonotype. The rearrangement uses TRBV11-3 and TRBJ2-7; 8 bases are shared with TRBD1. Per the germline V gene, CDR1 is SGHNT and CDR2 is YENEEA. The V gene end was trimmed by 1 base and the J gene end by 5 bases; junction bases not matched to a gene: 4. This CDR3 contains 14 residues. The CDR3 protein is CASSLGDRTHEQYF. The DNA for the CDR3 is TGTGCCAGCAGCTTAGGGGACAGGACCCACGAGCAGTACTTC.

The V and J genes are TRBV20-1 and TRBJ1-6, with a tentative D call TRBD1 (5 bases). The CDR3 contains 15 residues. V lost 1 base and J lost 7, with 14 bases in between. From germline, CDR1 is DFQATT and CDR2 SNEGSKA (reference sequence). CDR3 coding DNA: TGCAGTGCTAGAGGCCCAGGGTCCGACAATTCACCCCTCCACTTT. The encoded protein is CSARGPGSDNSPLHF.

This chain links TRBV6-5 with TRBJ2-5; 8 bases fit TRBD2. Germline CDR1 reads MNHEY; CDR2 reads SVGAGI. V was clipped by 2 bases and J by 3 bases; unmatched bases: 5. This CDR3 contains 15 residues. The CDR3, as DNA: TGTGCCAGCAGTTACCCCCGGGGGGGGAAAGAGACCCAGTACTTC. This translates into CASSYPRGGKETQYF.

The chain is built from TRBV10-2 and TRBJ2-3; D perhaps matches TRBD2 (5 bases). The V gene lost 5 bases and the J gene lost 1 base, with 13 bases spanning the gap. Germline V gives CDR1 WSHSY, CDR2 SAAADI. The CDR3 has 15 residues. CDR3 amino acids: CASSYGGGGTDTQYF. The CDR3 nucleotides are TGCGCCAGCAGTTATGGCGGAGGAGGCACAGATACGCAGTATTTT.

V gene TRBV5-1 combines with J gene TRBJ2-7; 16 bases align to TRBD2. CDR1 and CDR2 (germline): SGHRS, YFSETQ. V lost 4 bases, J lost 5 bases, and 9 bases stayed unmatched. This CDR3 is 17 amino acids long. The CDR3 loop reads CASSHAPGLAGGDEQYF. CDR3 in DNA: TGCGCCAGCAGCCACGCTCCGGGACTAGCGGGAGGGGACGAGCAGTACTTC.

The chain has TRBV29-1 and TRBJ2-1; D is ambiguous. The germline V and J ends were trimmed by 3 bases and 5 bases, with 14 bases remaining between them. CDR1 SQVTM and CDR2 ANQGSEA come from the germline V gene. The CDR3 is made up of 14 amino acids. CDR3 sequence: CSVDGDIEDNEQFF. The CDR3 nucleotides are TGCAGCGTTGATGGAGACATTGAGGACAATGAGCAGTTCTTC.

The rearrangement uses TRBV20-1 and TRBJ2-3; 13 bases line up with TRBD2. Germline V lookup: CDR1 DFQATT, CDR2 SNEGSKA (reference sequence). This CDR3 contains 15 residues. V lost 4 bases to trimming and J lost 2 bases; unmatched junction nucleotides: 3. CDR3 in amino acids: CSAMGLAGHTDTQYF. CDR3 nucleotides: TGCAGTGCTATGGGACTAGCGGGACACACAGATACGCAGTATTTT.

This clonotype was observed many times. The V gene is TRBV28, the J gene TRBJ1-1; tentatively, D is TRBD1 (5 bases). V shed 7 bases and J shed 0 bases, with 9 bases lying between them. CDR3 length: 13 amino acids. CDR1 is MDHEN and CDR2 is SYDVKM in the germline V gene. The CDR3 DNA is TGTGCCAGCATCGGCAGGGTGAACACTGAAGCTTTCTTT. It is translated as CASIGRVNTEAFF.

The chain employs TRBV10-3 and TRBJ2-5; 7 positions match TRBD2. This CDR3 region has 17 residues. The V segment lost 2 bases and the J segment 5 bases; nucleotides outside the gene matches: 14. The germline V gene encodes CDR1 ENHRY and CDR2 SYGVKD. The CDR3 nucleotides read TGTGCCATCAGTGAGATGGGGGAGGGCCGTTACTACGAGACCCAGTACTTC. This translates into CAISEMGEGRYYETQYF.

V usage is TRBV28 and J usage is TRBJ2-1, with 13 bases matching TRBD2. The germline V gene has CDR1 MDHEN and CDR2 SYDVKM. J lost 4 bases, V lost 2 bases, and 8 bases had no gene match. The CDR3 is made up of 18 amino acids. CDR3 residues: CASSLQRTSGSPYNEQFF. The CDR3 DNA reads TGTGCCAGCAGTTTACAGAGGACTAGCGGGAGCCCTTACAATGAGCAGTTCTTC. The whole variable domain, remainder taken from reference TRBV28 and TRBJ2-1, is DVKVTQSSRYLVKRTGEKVFLECVQDMDHENMFWYRQDPGLGLRLIYFSYDVKMKEKGDIPEGYSVSREKKERFSLILESASTNQTSMYLCASSLQRTSGSPYNEQFFGPGTRLTVL.

This clonotype was observed many times. Here the CDR3 reads CASSLAIGGGAFKETQYF. The CDR3 DNA reads TGTGCCAGCAGCTTAGCGATTGGCGGGGGGGCCTTTAAAGAGACCCAGTACTTC. V is TRBV7-9 and J is TRBJ2-5; 9 bases are a match to TRBD2. This CDR3 has 18 amino acids. V shed 0 bases and J 3 bases; nucleotides not matched to a gene: 11. Germline lookup yields CDR1 SEHNR and CDR2 FQNEAQ (reference sequence).

This chain connects TRBV5-4 to TRBJ2-7; 8 bases fit TRBD2. The V segment lost 5 bases and the J segment 11 bases; nucleotides outside the gene matches: 21. Looked up from germline, CDR1 is SGHNT and CDR2 is YYREEE (reference sequence). This CDR3 comprises 16 residues. The CDR3 spells CASSSQEGLAGPQEYV. The DNA for the CDR3 is TGTGCCAGCAGTTCGCAGGAGGGGCTAGCGGGTCCCCAGGAGTACGTC.

This clonotype has a handful of counts. The rearrangement joins TRBV7-2 to TRBJ2-2; maybe TRBD2 (6 bases). V was trimmed by 5 bases and J by 7 bases, leaving 17 bases between them. Per germline, CDR1 SGHTA and CDR2 FQGNSA. The CDR3 covers 15 residues. CDR3 bases: TGTGCCAGCAGCCACCCTAGCGAGTTTTACGGGGAGCTGTTTTTT. Its translation: CASSHPSEFYGELFF.

The rearrangement links TRBV19 to TRBJ2-2; possibly TRBD2 for D (5 bases). CDR1 LNHDA and CDR2 SQIVND come from the germline V gene (reference sequence). With 5 bases removed from V and 4 bases from J, the gap between germline ends came to 11 bases. The CDR3 spans 14 residues. DNA for the CDR3: TGTGCCAGTAGTTTCGGGATTACCACCGGGGAGCTGTTTTTT. Translating it yields CASSFGITTGELFF.

This clonotype was recorded many times. V is TRBV5-5 and J is TRBJ2-1; 11 bases align to TRBD2. V shed 5 bases, J shed 10 bases, and the junction held 8 bases outside the gene matches. Germline V gene sequence: CDR1 SGHKS, CDR2 YYEKEE (reference sequence). CDR3 length: 14 residues. CDR3 nucleotides: TGTGCCAGCAGAATGGGACTAGCGGTCCAAGAGCAGTTCTTC. It is translated as CASRMGLAVQEQFF.

The sample holds many counts of this clonotype. The genes are TRBV28 and TRBJ2-7; 10 bases line up with TRBD2. From germline, CDR1 is MDHEN and CDR2 SYDVKM. The CDR3 is 13 amino acids. V trimming: 8 bases; J trimming: 3 bases; junction bases outside the gene matches: 4. The CDR3 DNA reads as TGTGCCAGCTGGTCTAGCGGGAGCTACGAGCAGTACTTC. Translated: CASWSSGSYEQYF. Full variable domain (remainder filled in from reference TRBV28 and TRBJ2-7): DVKVTQSSRYLVKRTGEKVFLECVQDMDHENMFWYRQDPGLGLRLIYFSYDVKMKEKGDIPEGYSVSREKKERFSLILESASTNQTSMYLCASWSSGSYEQYFGPGTRLTVT.

This clonotype was detected many times. The rearrangement uses TRBV27 and TRBJ2-3, with no clear D. V dropped 5 bases and J dropped 6 bases, with 12 bases sitting between them. This CDR3 comprises 13 residues. Germline CDR1 is MNHEY and CDR2 is SMNVEV (reference sequence). Here the CDR3 reads CASSAVESDTQYF. As DNA, the CDR3 is TGTGCCAGCAGTGCAGTTGAATCGGATACGCAGTATTTT.

This clonotype was counted ten times or more. The chain carries TRBV7-9 and TRBJ1-5, with 7 positions matching TRBD1. Trimming removed 1 base from V and 0 bases from J; junction bases left unmatched: 0. Germline lookup yields CDR1 SEHNR and CDR2 FQNEAQ (reference sequence). There are 15 residues in the CDR3. The CDR3 protein is CASSLDRGSNQPQHF. The CDR3 DNA follows: TGTGCCAGCAGCTTAGACAGGGGTAGCAATCAGCCCCAGCATTTT.

This clonotype was counted a few times. The CDR3: CASSLTNYNEQFF. The CDR3 coding sequence is TGTGCCAGCAGCTTAACCAACTACAATGAGCAGTTCTTC. The V call is TRBV7-2, the J call TRBJ2-1; D ambiguous. Germline CDR1 SGHTA, CDR2 FQGNSA. The CDR3 spans 13 residues. Deletions cut 2 bases from V and 3 bases from J, with 5 bases between.

This clonotype was recorded a few times. The chain recombines TRBV15 with TRBJ1-3; perhaps TRBD1 as D (5 bases). Germline V gene sequence: CDR1 LNHNV, CDR2 YYDKDF (reference sequence). V shed 5 bases and J shed 2 bases, with 16 bases lying between them. This CDR3 has 16 residues. CDR3 bases: TGTGCCACCAGCCGCTTCGGGGGTTCGACTGGAAACACCATATATTTT. It yields the protein CATSRFGGSTGNTIYF.

This clonotype was counted at least ten times. This chain uses TRBV27 with TRBJ1-1, with D perhaps TRBD1 (6 bases). V was pared by 11 bases and J by 11 bases, with 18 bases between. CDR1 MNHEY and CDR2 SMNVEV come from the germline V gene (reference sequence). There are 11 residues in the CDR3. DNA for the CDR3: TGTGCCGCTGTCGGGGGCGGATGGGCTTTCTTT. It is translated as CAAVGGGWAFF.

This clonotype was picked up many times. The chain couples TRBV12-3 or TRBV12-4 to TRBJ1-1; D gene unclear. The CDR3 is 17 amino acids. The V end was cut by 2 bases, the J end by 0 bases, with 16 bases between. The CDR3 nucleotides read TGTGCCAGCAGTTTACGGCCAGGTGGTTACATGAACACTGAAGCTTTCTTT. It codes for CASSLRPGGYMNTEAFF.